This TCR beta chain was captured by sequencing in a study of blood T cell repertoires in COVID-19. The data were produced by immunoSEQ multiplex PCR, yet TCRdb's version contains in-frame clones alone and is incomplete. Of approximately 280,000 clones listed, about nine tenths were seen once; the top ten hold roughly 2.1%. This clone was observed a single time. The clonotype originates from a man aged 45-65 years with acute or convalescent COVID-19. The specimen sequenced was peripheral blood.

The CDR3 coding sequence is TGTGCCAGCAGCGTCGGCGGGGGAACCTACGAGCAGTACTTC. Translating it yields CASSVGGGTYEQYF. The chain couples TRBV9 to TRBJ2-7, with TRBD2 matching 7 bases. The CDR3 extends over 14 amino acids. Germline CDR1 is SGDLS and CDR2 is YYNGEE. Trimming cost V 2 bases and J 2 bases; bases outside gene matches: 4.